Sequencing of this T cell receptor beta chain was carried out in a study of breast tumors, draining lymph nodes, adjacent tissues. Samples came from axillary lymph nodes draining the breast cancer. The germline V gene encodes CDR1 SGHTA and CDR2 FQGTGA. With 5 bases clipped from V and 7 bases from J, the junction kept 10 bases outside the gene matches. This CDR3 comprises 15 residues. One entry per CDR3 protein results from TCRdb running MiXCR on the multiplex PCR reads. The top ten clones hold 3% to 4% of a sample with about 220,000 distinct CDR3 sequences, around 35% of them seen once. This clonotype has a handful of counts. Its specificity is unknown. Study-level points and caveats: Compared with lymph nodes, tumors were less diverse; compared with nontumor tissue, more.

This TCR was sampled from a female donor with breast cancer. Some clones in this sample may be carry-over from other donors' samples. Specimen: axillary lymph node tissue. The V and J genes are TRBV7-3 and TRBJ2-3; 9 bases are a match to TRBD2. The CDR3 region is CASSPSAGGPYTQYF. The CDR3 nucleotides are TGTGCCAGCAGCCCATCAGCGGGGGGCCCTTATACGCAGTATTTT.